Below, 23 T cell receptor beta chains from the same sample are listed, as sequenced in a study of metastatic and nonmetastatic thyroid tumors. MiXCR re-clonotyped the PCR reads for TCRdb. The sample holds about 41,000 clones; 20% to 25% are singletons and the top ten take roughly 15%. Each patient came to thyroid surgery without any prior treatment (of any kind). The sequencing input was tumor tissue. The receptors here all came from a female donor with papillary thyroid cancer or a benign thyroid nodule (not recorded which). Some clones in this sample may be carry-over from other donors' samples.

By share of the sample, this clone is medium-sized. The rearrangement uses TRBV6-5 and TRBJ1-5; 7 nucleotides match TRBD1. The CDR3 runs to 15 residues. The germline V gene encodes CDR1 MNHEY and CDR2 SVGAGI. The V and J ends lost 0 bases and 5 bases, in that order; junction bases with no gene match: 4. The CDR3 bases are TGTGCCAGCAGTTACTCGACAGGGACGGATCAGCCCCAGCATTTT. Residues: CASSYSTGTDQPQHF.

This rearrangement joins TRBV19 to TRBJ1-3, with no clear D. With 3 bases removed from V and 0 bases from J, the gap between germline ends came to 12 bases. There are 16 residues in the CDR3. Germline assignment: CDR1 LNHDA and CDR2 SQIVND (reference sequence). The chain's CDR3 is CASSIIYQSSGNTIYF. DNA of the CDR3: TGTGCCAGTAGTATTATTTACCAGAGCTCTGGAAACACCATATATTTT.

The chain links TRBV20-1 to TRBJ1-1, with D possibly matching TRBD1 (6 bases). This CDR3 spans 15 amino acids. The V gene lost 0 bases and the J gene lost 11 bases, with 22 bases spanning the gap. From germline, CDR1 is DFQATT and CDR2 SNEGSKA (reference sequence). The CDR3 coding sequence is TGCAGTGCTAGAGATCACGGGGGGCTTAACCCGATGGCTTTCTTT. It encodes CSARDHGGLNPMAFF.

This clone was picked up many times. The rearrangement joins TRBV7-2 to TRBJ2-7, with D perhaps matching TRBD1 (6 bases). Germline V CDR1 and CDR2: SGHTA, FQGNSA. V shed 6 bases and J shed 0 bases, with 12 bases lying between them. The CDR3 totals 14 residues. CDR3: CASSRDRSSYEQYF. In DNA, the CDR3 is TGTGCCAGCAGTCGTGACAGGAGCTCCTACGAGCAGTACTTC. The full variable domain, in which reference TRBV7-2 and TRBJ2-7 provide the parts outside the CDR3, is GAGVSQSPSNKVTEKGKDVELRCDPISGHTALYWYRQSLGQGLEFLIYFQGNSAPDKSGLPSDRFSAERTGGSVSTLTIQRTQQEDSAVYLCASSRDRSSYEQYFGPGTRLTVT.

This clone has ten or more counts. The J gene is TRBJ2-1, the V gene TRBV4-2; TRBD2 matches at 8 bases. The CDR3 extends over 16 amino acids. Unmatched junction bases numbered 6, after V lost 5 bases and J lost 0 bases. CDR1 LGHNA and CDR2 YNFKEQ come from the germline V gene. In nucleotides, the CDR3 is TGTGCCAGCAGCAGTAGCGGGACGAGCTCCTACAATGAGCAGTTCTTC. Its translation is CASSSSGTSSYNEQFF.

This clone has more than one count but fewer than ten. This chain links TRBV15 with TRBJ2-3; perhaps TRBD1 as D (5 bases). V dropped 0 bases and J dropped 3 bases, with 10 bases sitting between them. Per the germline V gene, CDR1 is LNHNV and CDR2 is YYDKDF (reference sequence). The CDR3 consists of 15 residues. The CDR3 sequence is CATSREAAGTDTQYF. The CDR3, as DNA: TGTGCCACCAGCAGAGAGGCGGCAGGGACAGATACGCAGTATTTT.

The rearrangement joins TRBV6-1 to TRBJ1-1; 9 bases line up with TRBD1. V was pared by 4 bases and J by 7 bases, with 10 bases of the junction left unmatched. The CDR3 is 15 residues long. Germline CDR1 and CDR2: MNHNS and SASEGT. The CDR3 protein is CASSVRQGVGIEAFF. The CDR3 nucleotides read TGTGCCAGCAGTGTTAGACAGGGGGTAGGAATTGAAGCTTTCTTT.

This clone was recorded many times. The chain uses TRBV7-3 and TRBJ1-2, with 9 bases lining up with TRBD1. This CDR3 spans 13 amino acids. Germline CDR1 and CDR2: SGHTA and FQGTGA. V lost 3 bases, J lost 4 bases, and 0 bases stayed unmatched. DNA for the CDR3: TGTGCCAGCAGCTTGACAGGGGGCTATGGCTACACCTTC. Protein sequence: CASSLTGGYGYTF.

This rearrangement joins TRBV30 to TRBJ2-2, with 7 bases matching TRBD2. The trim removed 1 base at V and 6 bases at J, leaving 5 bases unmatched. The CDR3 length is 14 residues. Germline V gene data show CDR1 as GTSNPN and CDR2 as SVGIG (reference sequence). The CDR3 coding sequence is TGTGCCTGGAGTGGTAGGGGAGGGTCCGGGGAGCTGTTTTTT. Protein product: CAWSGRGGSGELFF.

This clone was seen repeatedly, ten times or more. The V and J genes are TRBV7-2 and TRBJ2-1; TRBD2 is a possible D gene (6 bases). Trimming stripped 5 bases from V and 4 bases from J, with 9 bases between. CDR1 SGHTA and CDR2 FQGNSA come from the germline V gene. The CDR3 extends over 13 amino acids. The CDR3 protein is CASSRGRYNEQFF. The CDR3 DNA reads TGTGCCAGCAGCCGAGGGAGGTACAATGAGCAGTTCTTC.

In the case of this clone: This may be a read error: a much more frequent sequence differs by one nucleotide. This chain links TRBV5-1 with TRBJ2-7; D might be TRBD2 (6 bases). The CDR3 runs to 15 residues. Germline V gene data show CDR1 as SGHRS and CDR2 as YFSETQ. CDR3 residues: CSSSLALAGTYEQYF. The DNA of the CDR3 is TGCTCCAGCAGCTTGGCCCTGGCGGGGACCTACGAGCAGTACTTC.

The chain combines TRBV20-1 with TRBJ2-7, with 8 bases identical to TRBD2. CDR3 length: 15 amino acids. Germline lookup yields CDR1 DFQATT and CDR2 SNEGSKA (reference sequence). Trimming took 4 bases from V and 4 from J; bases not matched to a gene: 12. The CDR3 DNA reads as TGCAGTGCTATAAGAGGCGGGACTAGGTTTTACGAGCAGTACTTC. Its translation is CSAIRGGTRFYEQYF.

The table lists this clone with a count of one. The chain has TRBV13 and TRBJ1-6, with D maybe TRBD1 (5 bases). V lost 6 bases to trimming and J lost 0 bases, with 21 bases between them. Per germline, CDR1 PRHDT and CDR2 FYEKMQ (reference sequence). This CDR3 region has 19 residues. CDR3 sequence (DNA): TGTGCCAGCAGTTGGGCCTTCCGACAGCGGAGCTCCTATAATTCACCCCTCCACTTT. Amino acids: CASSWAFRQRSSYNSPLHF.

The gene calls are TRBV24-1 and TRBJ2-3; D remains unclear. Germline V gene lookup returns CDR1 KGHDR and CDR2 SFDVKD. There are 15 residues in the CDR3. Trimming took off 1 base at V and 2 bases at J, with 9 bases between the two ends. The CDR3 protein is CATSDFNGYTDTQYF. In nucleotides, the CDR3 is TGTGCCACCAGTGATTTTAACGGATACACAGATACGCAGTATTTT.

In its sample, this clone was seen many times. The chain joins TRBV20-1 to TRBJ1-2; D unclear. Germline V gives CDR1 DFQATT, CDR2 SNEGSKA (reference sequence). The V end was cut by 6 bases, the J end by 6 bases, with 14 bases between. The CDR3 totals 12 residues. The CDR3 is CSATDRTNGYTF. CDR3 DNA sequence: TGCAGTGCAACGGATCGGACCAATGGCTACACCTTC.

This sequence joins TRBV3-1 and TRBJ1-2, with D unclear. Trimming cost V 2 bases and J 5 bases, with 9 bases left between them. The CDR3 is 13 amino acids. Germline V gene data show CDR1 as LGHDT and CDR2 as YNNKEL (reference sequence). The CDR3 DNA reads as TGTGCCAGCAGCCAAAATGGACCTTATGGCTACACCTTC. Translated: CASSQNGPYGYTF. The variable domain in full, completed from reference TRBV3-1 and TRBJ1-2, reads DTAVSQTPKYLVTQMGNDKSIKCEQNLGHDTMYWYKQDSKKFLKIMFSYNNKELIINETVPNRFSPKSPDKAHLNLHINSLELGDSAVYFCASSQNGPYGYTFGSGTRLTVV.

Many counts were recorded for this clone. This sequence may be a read error, since a much larger clone differs from it by one base. The CDR3 region is CASSTSGTGGSERYF. DNA for the CDR3: TGTGCCAGCTCAACATCCGGGACAGGGGGCTCCGAGCGGTACTTC. V and J are TRBV18 and TRBJ2-7; 12 bases agree with TRBD1. Germline V CDR1 and CDR2: KGHSH, LQKENI. The CDR3 is made up of 15 amino acids.

The J gene is TRBJ1-2, the V gene TRBV11-3; D not certain. This CDR3 has 14 amino acids. V gave up 2 bases and J gave up 6 bases, with 13 bases separating them. Looked up from germline, CDR1 is SGHNT and CDR2 is YENEEA. The CDR3 protein is CASSLNGDSNGYTF. The DNA for the CDR3 is TGTGCCAGCAGCTTAAATGGAGATTCGAATGGCTACACCTTC. The variable domain in full, completed from reference TRBV11-3 and TRBJ1-2, reads EAGVVQSPRYKIIEKKQPVAFWCNPISGHNTLYWYLQNLGQGPELLIRYENEEAVDDSQLPKDRFSAERLKGVDSTLKIQPAELGDSAVYLCASSLNGDSNGYTFGSGTRLTVV.

This clone was seen ten or more times. The chain links TRBV7-3 to TRBJ2-1; weak D call: TRBD1 (5 bases). The ends were cut back, 7 bases at V and 4 bases at J, with 14 bases in the middle. Germline CDR1 SGHTA, CDR2 FQGTGA. The CDR3 spans 14 residues. In nucleotides, the CDR3 is TGTGCCAGCAAGCCTGATACAGGTTACAATGAGCAGTTCTTC. This translates into CASKPDTGYNEQFF.

With respect to this clone: This may arise from a read error, as a much more abundant clone is one base away. The V gene is TRBV10-3, the J gene TRBJ1-3; D ambiguous. The CDR3 has 15 residues. The V gene's germline CDR1 is ENHRY and CDR2 SYGVKD. With 6 bases removed from V and 0 bases from J, the gap between germline ends came to 12 bases. CDR3 residues: CAIRTGVNSGNTIYF. For the CDR3, the DNA is TGTGCCATCAGGACCGGGGTGAACTCTGGAAACACCATATATTTT.

V is TRBV7-3 and J is TRBJ2-3; D not resolved. Germline V gene lookup returns CDR1 SGHTA and CDR2 FQGTGA. The CDR3 extends over 16 amino acids. Trimming shortened V by 2 bases and J by 2 bases, and 14 bases separated the two germline ends. The CDR3, as DNA: TGTGCCAGCAGCTTATTTGGCCGGGTAAACACAGATACGCAGTATTTT. It codes for CASSLFGRVNTDTQYF.

The V call is TRBV20-1, the J call TRBJ1-4; TRBD1 aligns across 9 bases. The germline CDR1 and CDR2 sequences are DFQATT and SNEGSKA (reference sequence). This CDR3 contains 15 residues. V dropped 3 bases and J dropped 6; count of bases not matched to a gene: 8. CDR3 sequence: CSARVPGQGHEKLFF. DNA of the CDR3: TGCAGTGCTAGGGTACCGGGACAGGGTCATGAAAAACTGTTTTTT.

This clone was picked up a small number of times. The CDR3 spells CASIAGRLANYGYTF. The CDR3 DNA reads TGTGCCAGTATTGCAGGACGACTAGCTAACTATGGCTACACCTTC. This sequence joins TRBV19 and TRBJ1-2; D is unresolved. This CDR3 region has 15 residues. In germline, CDR1 is LNHDA, CDR2 SQIVND (reference sequence). The germline V and J ends were trimmed by 7 bases and 0 bases, with 15 bases remaining between them.